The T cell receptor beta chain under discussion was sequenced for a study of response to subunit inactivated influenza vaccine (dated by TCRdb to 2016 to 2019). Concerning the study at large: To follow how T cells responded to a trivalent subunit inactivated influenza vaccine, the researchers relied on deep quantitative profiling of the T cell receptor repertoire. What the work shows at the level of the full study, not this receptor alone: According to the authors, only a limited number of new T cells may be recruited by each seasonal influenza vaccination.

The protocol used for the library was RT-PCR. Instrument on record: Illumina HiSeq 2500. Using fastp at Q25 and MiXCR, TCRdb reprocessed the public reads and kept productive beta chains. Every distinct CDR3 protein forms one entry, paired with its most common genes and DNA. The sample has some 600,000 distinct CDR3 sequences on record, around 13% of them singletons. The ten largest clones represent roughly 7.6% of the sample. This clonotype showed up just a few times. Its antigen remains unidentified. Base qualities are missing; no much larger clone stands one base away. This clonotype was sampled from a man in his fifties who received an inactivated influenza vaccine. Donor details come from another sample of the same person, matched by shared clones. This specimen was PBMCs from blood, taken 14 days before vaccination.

The nucleotide sequence is given as TGTGCCAGCAGCACGACAGGGAGTACTGAAGCTTTCTTT. It is translated as CASSTTGSTEAFF. This receptor chain uses TRBV6-1 and TRBJ1-1; the junction holds 7 bases that match TRBD1. Taken from the germline V gene, the CDR1 and CDR2 loops are MNHNS and SASEGT. Germline trimming: 6 bases from V, 5 bases from J; junction bases outside gene matches: 6. From cysteine to phenylalanine, the CDR3 is 13 amino acids long. Only CDR3 DNA remains: 39 bases, in frame from the first base.